The sequence of this TCR beta chain was determined in a study of T-cell reconstitution after alpha-beta-depleted transplantation in children. Preparation of the TCRbeta library used unique molecular identifiers. TCRdb called the PCR reads again in MiXCR, with one record for every CDR3 protein. The table lists 260,000 or so distinct CDR3 sequences, around 12% of them singletons. This clonotype came up many times. The CDR3 contains 18 residues. Per the germline V gene, CDR1 is KGHDR and CDR2 is SFDVKD. Trimming took 0 bases from V and 2 from J, leaving 13 bases between them. Source: PBMCs from the stem cell graft donor, taken from the stem cell graft. The source is a human donor who donated a stem cell graft to a child with acute lymphoblastic leukemia. The chain has TRBV24-1 and TRBJ1-6, with no clear D. The CDR3 region is CATSDLLNSHTYNSPLHF. Written as DNA, the CDR3 is TGTGCCACCAGTGATTTGCTGAACAGTCACACCTATAATTCACCCCTCCACTTT.